The rows below give T cell receptor beta chains drawn from one sample of a study of blood T cell repertoires in COVID-19. Method: immunoSEQ multiplex PCR; TCRdb's copy keeps in-frame clones and lacks some. This sample yields some 97,000 clones, of which roughly 92% are seen a single time; around 5.7% belongs to the top ten. Material: peripheral blood. The receptors were sampled from a man aged 65 to 79 with acute or convalescent COVID-19. The CDR3 runs from the conserved cysteine through the conserved F or W. A D gene is named only where the DNA matches it firmly. Clone size, where shown, is once, few, many, or a class for clones that have expanded.

v_gene	d_gene	abundance	j_gene	CDR3nt	CDR3aa
TRBV28	-	-	TRBJ1-6	TGTGCCAGCAGTTCCTCAACGCCAGGGGTATCACCCCTCCACTTT	CASSSSTPGVSPLHF
TRBV11-2	-	-	TRBJ2-1	TGTGCCAGCACCCGAGATTATCGGAGTGAGCAGTTCTTC	CASTRDYRSEQFF
TRBV12-3/TRBV12-4	-	-	TRBJ1-2	TGTGCCAGCAGTCAACCTTACAGGGTTGGCTACACCTTC	CASSQPYRVGYTF
TRBV7-2	TRBD1	-	TRBJ1-1	TGTGCCAGCAGCCCGACAGGGCCGAACACTGAAGCTTTCTTT	CASSPTGPNTEAFF
TRBV6-6	-	-	TRBJ2-7	TGTGCCAGCAGCCTGTGGGGGGGGCCCCACGAGCAGTACTTC	CASSLWGGPHEQYF
TRBV3-1/TRBV3-2	-	-	TRBJ1-2	TGTGCCAGCAGCCACCAGGGTAACTATGGCTACACCTTC	CASSHQGNYGYTF
TRBV6-1	-	-	TRBJ1-2	TGTGCCAGCAGTGAAGCTTCCAGCCCCAGGAGCTACACCTTC	CASSEASSPRSYTF
TRBV11-3	TRBD1	few	TRBJ1-1	TGTGCCAGCAGCTTCACAGGGGGCACTGAAGCTTTCTTT	CASSFTGGTEAFF
TRBV30	-	-	TRBJ1-1	TGTGCCTGGAGTCGACAGCGGGCAGCTTTCTTT	CAWSRQRAAFF
TRBV12-3/TRBV12-4	-	-	TRBJ1-1	TGTGCCAGCACCCCTCCAGGGAACACTGAAGCTTTCTTT	CASTPPGNTEAFF